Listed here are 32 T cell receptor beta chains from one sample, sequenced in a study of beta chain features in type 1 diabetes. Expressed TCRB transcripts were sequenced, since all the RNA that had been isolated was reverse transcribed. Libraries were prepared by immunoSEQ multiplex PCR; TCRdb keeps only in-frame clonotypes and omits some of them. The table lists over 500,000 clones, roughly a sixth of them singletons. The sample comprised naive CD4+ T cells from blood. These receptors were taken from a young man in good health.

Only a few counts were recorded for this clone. For the CDR3, the DNA is TGTGCCAGCAGCCAATCGGGGGGGCTGGAGACCCAGTACTTC. Protein sequence: CASSQSGGLETQYF. V is TRBV4-2 and J is TRBJ2-5; the match to TRBD2 covers 8 bases. V lost 2 bases and J lost 5; bases outside the gene matches: 4. The CDR3 extends over 14 amino acids. Per the germline V gene, CDR1 is LGHNA and CDR2 is YNFKEQ.

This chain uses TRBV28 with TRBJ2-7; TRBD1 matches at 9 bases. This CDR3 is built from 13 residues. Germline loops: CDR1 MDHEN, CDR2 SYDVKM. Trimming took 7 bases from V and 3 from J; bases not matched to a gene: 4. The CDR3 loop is CASTQGQGYEQYF. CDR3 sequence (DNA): TGTGCCAGCACCCAGGGACAGGGCTACGAGCAGTACTTC.

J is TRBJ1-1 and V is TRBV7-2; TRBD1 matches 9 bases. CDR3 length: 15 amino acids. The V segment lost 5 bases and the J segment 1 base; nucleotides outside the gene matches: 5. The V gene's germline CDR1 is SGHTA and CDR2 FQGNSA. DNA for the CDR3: TGTGCCAGCAGCGTCCTGGGACAGGGGAACACTGAAGCTTTCTTT. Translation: CASSVLGQGNTEAFF.

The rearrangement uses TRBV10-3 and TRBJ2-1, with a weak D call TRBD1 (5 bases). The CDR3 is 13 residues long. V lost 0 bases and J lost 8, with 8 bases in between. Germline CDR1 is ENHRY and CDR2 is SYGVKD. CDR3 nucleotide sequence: TGTGCCATCAGTGAGTCTAGGGGTGATGAGCAGTTCTTC. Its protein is CAISESRGDEQFF.

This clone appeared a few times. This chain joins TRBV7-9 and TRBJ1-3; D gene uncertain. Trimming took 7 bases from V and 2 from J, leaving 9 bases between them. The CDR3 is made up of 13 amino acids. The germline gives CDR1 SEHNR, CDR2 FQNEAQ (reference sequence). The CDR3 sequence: CASTQTTGNTIYF. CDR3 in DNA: TGTGCCAGCACCCAGACGACTGGAAACACCATATATTTT.

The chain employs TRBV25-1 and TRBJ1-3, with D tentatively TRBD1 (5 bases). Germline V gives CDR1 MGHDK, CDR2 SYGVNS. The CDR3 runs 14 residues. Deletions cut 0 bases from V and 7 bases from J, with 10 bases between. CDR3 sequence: CASSEYPDSNTIYF. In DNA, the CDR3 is TGTGCCAGCAGTGAATACCCCGACAGCAACACCATATATTTT.

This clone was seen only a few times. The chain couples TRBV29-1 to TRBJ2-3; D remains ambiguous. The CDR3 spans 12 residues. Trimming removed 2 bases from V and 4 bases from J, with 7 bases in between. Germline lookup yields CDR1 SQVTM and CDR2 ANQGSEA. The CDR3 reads CSVEKGADTQYF. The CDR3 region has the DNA TGCAGCGTTGAAAAGGGCGCAGATACGCAGTATTTT.

The CDR3 sequence: CATQGGPYEQYF. DNA of the CDR3: TGTGCCACTCAGGGAGGCCCCTACGAGCAGTACTTC. The V call is TRBV28, the J call TRBJ2-7, with D maybe TRBD2 (6 bases). Germline assignment: CDR1 MDHEN and CDR2 SYDVKM. This CDR3 is built from 12 residues. V lost 10 bases, J lost 2 bases, and 12 bases lay in between.

DNA of the CDR3: TGTGCCAGCAGCTTGGAGGGCCACTCCTACGAGCAGTACTTC. It specifies CASSLEGHSYEQYF. The rearrangement uses TRBV5-4 and TRBJ2-7, with no clear D. The CDR3 totals 14 residues. Between the trimmed V and J ends, which lost 0 bases and 0 bases, there was a span of 7 bases. The germline V gene has CDR1 SGHNT and CDR2 YYREEE (reference sequence).

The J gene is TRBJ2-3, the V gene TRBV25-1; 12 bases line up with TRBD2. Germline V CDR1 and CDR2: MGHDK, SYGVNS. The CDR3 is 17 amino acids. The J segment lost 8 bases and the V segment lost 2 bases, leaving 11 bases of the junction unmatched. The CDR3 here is CASSERLAGVKRRTQYF. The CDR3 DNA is TGTGCCAGCAGTGAAAGACTAGCGGGGGTGAAGCGGCGTACGCAGTATTTT. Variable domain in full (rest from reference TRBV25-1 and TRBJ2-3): EADIYQTPRYLVIGTGKKITLECSQTMGHDKMYWYQQDPGMELHLIHYSYGVNSTEKGDLSSESTVSRIRTEHFPLTLESARPSHTSQYLCASSERLAGVKRRTQYFGPGTRLTVL.

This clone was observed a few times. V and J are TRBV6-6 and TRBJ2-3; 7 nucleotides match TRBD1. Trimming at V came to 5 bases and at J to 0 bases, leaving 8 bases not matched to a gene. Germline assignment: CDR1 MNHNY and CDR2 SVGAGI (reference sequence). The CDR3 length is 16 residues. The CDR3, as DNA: TGTGCCAGCAGTCCACGGACAGGACTTAGCACAGATACGCAGTATTTT. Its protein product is CASSPRTGLSTDTQYF.

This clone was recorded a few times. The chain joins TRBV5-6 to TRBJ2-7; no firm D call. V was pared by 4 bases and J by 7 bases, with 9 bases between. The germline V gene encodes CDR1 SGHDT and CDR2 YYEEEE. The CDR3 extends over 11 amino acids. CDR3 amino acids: CASSASREQYF. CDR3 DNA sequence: TGTGCCAGCAGCGCCAGTCGGGAGCAGTACTTC.

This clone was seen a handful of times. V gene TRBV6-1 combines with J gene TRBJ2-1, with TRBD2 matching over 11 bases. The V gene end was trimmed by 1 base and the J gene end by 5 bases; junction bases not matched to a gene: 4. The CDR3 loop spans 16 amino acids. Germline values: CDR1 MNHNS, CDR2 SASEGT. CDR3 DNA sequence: TGTGCCAGCAGTGAAGTGGGACTAGCGGTTAACAATGAGCAGTTCTTC. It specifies CASSEVGLAVNNEQFF.

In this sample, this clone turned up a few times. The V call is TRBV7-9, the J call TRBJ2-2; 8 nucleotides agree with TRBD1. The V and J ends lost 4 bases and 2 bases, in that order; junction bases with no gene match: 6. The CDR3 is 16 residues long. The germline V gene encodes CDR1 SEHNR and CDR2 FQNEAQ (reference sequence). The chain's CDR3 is CASSSPGGVNTGELFF. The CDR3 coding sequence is TGTGCCAGCAGCTCCCCAGGGGGCGTAAACACCGGGGAGCTGTTTTTT.

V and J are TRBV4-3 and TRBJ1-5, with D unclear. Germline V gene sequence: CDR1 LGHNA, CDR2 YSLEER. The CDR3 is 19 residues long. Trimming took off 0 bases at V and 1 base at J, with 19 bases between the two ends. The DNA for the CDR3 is TGCGCCAGCAGCCAAGATCTTCTAGACTATTCAGCAAGCAATCAGCCCCAGCATTTT. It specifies CASSQDLLDYSASNQPQHF.

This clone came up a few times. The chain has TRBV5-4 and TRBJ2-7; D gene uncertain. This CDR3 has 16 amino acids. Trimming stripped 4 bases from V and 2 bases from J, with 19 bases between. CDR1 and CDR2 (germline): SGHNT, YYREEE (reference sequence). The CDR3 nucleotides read TGTGCCAGCAGCCCCGACCCCGGGTCCCGGGCCTACGAGCAGTACTTC. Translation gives CASSPDPGSRAYEQYF.

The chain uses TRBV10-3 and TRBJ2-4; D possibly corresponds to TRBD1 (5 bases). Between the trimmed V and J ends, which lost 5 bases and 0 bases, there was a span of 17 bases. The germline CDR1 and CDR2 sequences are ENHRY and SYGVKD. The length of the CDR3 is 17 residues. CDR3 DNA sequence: TGTGCCATCAGTACAGGATATACCCACTTAGCCAAAAACATTCAGTACTTC. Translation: CAISTGYTHLAKNIQYF.

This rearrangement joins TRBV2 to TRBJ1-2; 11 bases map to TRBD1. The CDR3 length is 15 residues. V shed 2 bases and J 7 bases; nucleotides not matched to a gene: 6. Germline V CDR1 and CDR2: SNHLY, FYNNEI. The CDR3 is CASSERTGGGPGYTF. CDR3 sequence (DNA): TGTGCCAGCAGTGAAAGGACAGGGGGCGGGCCTGGCTACACCTTC.

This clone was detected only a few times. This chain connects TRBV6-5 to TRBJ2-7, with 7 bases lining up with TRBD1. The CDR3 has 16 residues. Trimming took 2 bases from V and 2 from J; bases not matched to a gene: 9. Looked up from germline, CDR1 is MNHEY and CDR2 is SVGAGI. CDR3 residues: CASSYTGTAAPYEQYF. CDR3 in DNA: TGTGCCAGCAGTTACACTGGGACAGCGGCCCCCTACGAGCAGTACTTC.

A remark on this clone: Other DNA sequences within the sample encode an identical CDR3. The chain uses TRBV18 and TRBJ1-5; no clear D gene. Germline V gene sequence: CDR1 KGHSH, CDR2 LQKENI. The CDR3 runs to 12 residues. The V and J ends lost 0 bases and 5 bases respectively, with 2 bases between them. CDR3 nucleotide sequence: TGTGCCAGCTCACCACCGGATCAGCCCCAGCATTTT. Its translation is CASSPPDQPQHF.

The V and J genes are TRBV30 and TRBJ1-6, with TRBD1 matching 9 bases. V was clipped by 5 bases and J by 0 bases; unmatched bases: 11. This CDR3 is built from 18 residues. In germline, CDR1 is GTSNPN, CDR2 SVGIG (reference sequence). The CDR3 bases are TGTGCCTGGGTCGGACAGGGGTGGAGTCGCTCCTATAATTCACCCCTCCACTTT. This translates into CAWVGQGWSRSYNSPLHF.

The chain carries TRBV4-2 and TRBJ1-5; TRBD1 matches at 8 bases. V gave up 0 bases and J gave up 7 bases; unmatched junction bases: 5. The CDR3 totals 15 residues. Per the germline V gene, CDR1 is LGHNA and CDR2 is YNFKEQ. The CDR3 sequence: CASSQDDRGRQPQHF. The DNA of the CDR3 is TGTGCCAGCAGCCAAGATGACAGGGGACGGCAGCCCCAGCATTTT.

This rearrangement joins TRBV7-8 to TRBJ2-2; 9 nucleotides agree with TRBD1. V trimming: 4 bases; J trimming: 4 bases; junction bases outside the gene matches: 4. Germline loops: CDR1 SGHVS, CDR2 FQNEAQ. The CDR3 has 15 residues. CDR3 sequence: CASSYRDRVTGELFF. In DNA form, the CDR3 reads TGTGCCAGCAGCTACCGGGACAGGGTCACCGGGGAGCTGTTTTTT. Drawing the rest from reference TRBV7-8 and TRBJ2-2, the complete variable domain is GAGVSQSPRYKVAKRGQDVALRCDPISGHVSLFWYQQALGQGPEFLTYFQNEAQLDKSGLPSDRFFAERPEGSVSTLKIQRTQQEDSAVYLCASSYRDRVTGELFFGEGSRLTVL.

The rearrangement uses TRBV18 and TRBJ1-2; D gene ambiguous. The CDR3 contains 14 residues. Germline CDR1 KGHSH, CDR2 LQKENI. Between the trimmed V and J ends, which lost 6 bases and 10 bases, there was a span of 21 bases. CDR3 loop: CASSPKRTETIYTF. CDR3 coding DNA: TGTGCCAGCTCGCCCAAACGGACGGAAACAATCTACACCTTC.

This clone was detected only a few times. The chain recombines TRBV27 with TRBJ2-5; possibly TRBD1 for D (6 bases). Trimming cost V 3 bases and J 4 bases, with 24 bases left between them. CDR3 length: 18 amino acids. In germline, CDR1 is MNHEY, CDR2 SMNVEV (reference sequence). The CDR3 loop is CASSFTYYQQGMGETQYF. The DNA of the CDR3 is TGTGCCAGCAGTTTCACCTACTACCAACAGGGAATGGGAGAGACCCAGTACTTC.

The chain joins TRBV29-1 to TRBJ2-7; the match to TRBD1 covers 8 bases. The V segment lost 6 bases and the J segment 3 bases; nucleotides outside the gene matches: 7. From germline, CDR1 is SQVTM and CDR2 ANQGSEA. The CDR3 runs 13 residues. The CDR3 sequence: CSVLDRASYEQYF. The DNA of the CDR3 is TGCAGCGTGTTGGACAGGGCCAGCTACGAGCAGTACTTC.

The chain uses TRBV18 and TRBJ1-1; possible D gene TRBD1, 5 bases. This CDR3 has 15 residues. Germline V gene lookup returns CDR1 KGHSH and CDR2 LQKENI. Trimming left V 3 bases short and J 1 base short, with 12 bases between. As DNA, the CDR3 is TGTGCCAGCTCACCGCAGACAGCCCGGAACACTGAAGCTTTCTTT. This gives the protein CASSPQTARNTEAFF.

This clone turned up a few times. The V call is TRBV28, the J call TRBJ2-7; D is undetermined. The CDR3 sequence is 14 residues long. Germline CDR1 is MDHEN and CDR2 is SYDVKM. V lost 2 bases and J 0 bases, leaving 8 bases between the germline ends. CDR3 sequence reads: CASSLTLTSYEQYF. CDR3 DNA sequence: TGTGCCAGCAGTTTAACCCTAACCTCCTACGAGCAGTACTTC. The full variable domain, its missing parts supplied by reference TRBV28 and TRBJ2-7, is DVKVTQSSRYLVKRTGEKVFLECVQDMDHENMFWYRQDPGLGLRLIYFSYDVKMKEKGDIPEGYSVSREKKERFSLILESASTNQTSMYLCASSLTLTSYEQYFGPGTRLTVT.

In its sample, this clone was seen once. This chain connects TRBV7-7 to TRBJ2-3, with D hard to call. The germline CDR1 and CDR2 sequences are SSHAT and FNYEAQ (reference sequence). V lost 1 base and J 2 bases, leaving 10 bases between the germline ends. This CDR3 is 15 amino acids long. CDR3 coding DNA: TGTGCCAGCAGCTTAGGTTGGCCAGACACAGATACGCAGTATTTT. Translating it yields CASSLGWPDTDTQYF.

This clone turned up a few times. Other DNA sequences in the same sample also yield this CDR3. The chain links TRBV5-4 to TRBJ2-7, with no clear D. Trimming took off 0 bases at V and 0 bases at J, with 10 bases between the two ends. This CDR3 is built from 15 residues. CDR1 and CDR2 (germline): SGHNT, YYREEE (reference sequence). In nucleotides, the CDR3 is TGTGCCAGCAGCTTGGCCGGGCAGAGCTCCTACGAGCAGTACTTC. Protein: CASSLAGQSSYEQYF.

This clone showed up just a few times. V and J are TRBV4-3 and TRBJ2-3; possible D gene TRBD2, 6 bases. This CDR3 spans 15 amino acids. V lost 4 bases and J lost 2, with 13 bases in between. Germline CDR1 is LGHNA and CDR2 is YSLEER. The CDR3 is CASSPRLENTDTQYF. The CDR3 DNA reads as TGCGCCAGCAGCCCTCGACTAGAAAACACAGATACGCAGTATTTT.

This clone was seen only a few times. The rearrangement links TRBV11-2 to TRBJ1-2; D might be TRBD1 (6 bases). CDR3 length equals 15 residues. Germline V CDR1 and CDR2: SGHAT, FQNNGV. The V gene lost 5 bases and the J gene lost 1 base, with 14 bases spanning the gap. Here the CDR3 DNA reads TGTGCCAGCAGCCCAGGACAGACAGTTAACTATGGCTACACCTTC. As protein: CASSPGQTVNYGYTF.